This passage covers 16 T cell receptor beta chains from one sample sequenced in a study of T-cell reconstitution after alpha-beta-depleted transplantation in children. Unique molecular identifiers tagged the TCRbeta library. MiXCR, applied by TCRdb to the PCR reads, yields one record per CDR3 protein. Here the sample spans 480,000 or so distinct CDR3 sequences, roughly 10% being singletons. Sequenced here: PBMCs, sampled before TCRalphabeta/CD19-depleted stem cell transplant. The receptors come from a child younger than 10 with inherited bone marrow failure, due to receive a stem cell transplant.

There are a few counts of this clonotype. The genes are TRBV7-8 and TRBJ2-2, with 7 bases identical to TRBD2. This CDR3 is built from 14 residues. The V and J ends lost 4 bases and 4 bases, in that order; junction bases with no gene match: 3. Germline V CDR1 and CDR2: SGHVS, FQNEAQ. CDR3 in amino acids: CASSSGLTTGELFF. As DNA, the CDR3 is TGTGCCAGCAGCTCGGGACTAACCACCGGGGAGCTGTTTTTT.

This clonotype was picked up a small number of times. The rearrangement uses TRBV29-1 and TRBJ2-7, with TRBD1 as a possible D gene (5 bases). The V end lost 2 bases, the J end lost 5 bases, and 16 bases lay between the germline ends. The CDR3 length is 14 residues. From germline, CDR1 is SQVTM and CDR2 ANQGSEA. CDR3 sequence: CSVETDRNGNEQYF. For the CDR3, the DNA is TGCAGCGTTGAAACAGACAGAAACGGAAACGAGCAGTACTTC.

This chain uses TRBV12-3 or TRBV12-4 with TRBJ2-3; D not certain. The CDR3 extends over 13 amino acids. Trimming removed 7 bases from V and 2 bases from J, with 10 bases in between. CDR3 sequence reads: CASTDGPTDTQYF. The CDR3 coding sequence is TGTGCCAGCACCGACGGCCCCACAGATACGCAGTATTTT.

This clonotype was seen at least ten times. The rearrangement joins TRBV7-2 to TRBJ2-2; 7 nucleotides match TRBD1. The CDR3 is 16 residues long. The germline V gene encodes CDR1 SGHTA and CDR2 FQGNSA. V was pared by 5 bases and J by 1 base, with 7 bases of the junction left unmatched. The CDR3 is CASSHKGAGNTGELFF. CDR3 sequence (DNA): TGTGCCAGCAGCCATAAGGGGGCAGGGAACACCGGGGAGCTGTTTTTT.

This clonotype was observed at least ten times. The chain joins TRBV28 to TRBJ2-7, with D unresolved. The CDR3 consists of 14 residues. Germline loops: CDR1 MDHEN, CDR2 SYDVKM. V was shortened by 5 bases and J by 3 bases, with 14 bases between the two germline ends. The CDR3 sequence is CASSPHGSYYEQYF. The CDR3 region has the DNA TGTGCCAGCAGTCCCCACGGGTCTTACTACGAGCAGTACTTC.

The sample holds many counts of this clonotype. The V and J genes are TRBV29-1 and TRBJ2-2; no reliable D call. Germline assignment: CDR1 SQVTM and CDR2 ANQGSEA. V was cut by 3 bases and J by 0 bases, with 8 bases left in between. The CDR3 loop spans 14 amino acids. CDR3 residues: CSVDLGTNTGELFF. In DNA, the CDR3 is TGCAGCGTTGATTTGGGAACGAACACCGGGGAGCTGTTTTTT.

This clonotype was detected ten times or more. The chain uses TRBV7-9 and TRBJ2-7; D is perhaps TRBD1 (5 bases). This CDR3 has 15 amino acids. Germline CDR1 SEHNR, CDR2 FQNEAQ (reference sequence). V lost 4 bases to trimming and J lost 5 bases, with 18 bases between them. This CDR3 is CASSSSPGSFDEQYF. The CDR3 DNA sequence: TGTGCCAGCAGCTCGAGCCCAGGGTCCTTTGACGAGCAGTACTTC. Full variable domain (missing parts from reference TRBV7-9 and TRBJ2-7): DTGVSQNPRHKITKRGQNVTFRCDPISEHNRLYWYRQTLGQGPEFLTYFQNEAQLEKSRLLSDRFSAERPKGSFSTLEIQRTEQGDSAMYLCASSSSPGSFDEQYFGPGTRLTVT.

The table lists this clonotype with many counts. This chain connects TRBV12-3 or TRBV12-4 to TRBJ2-1; no clear D. This CDR3 is 11 amino acids long. V shed 6 bases and J shed 8 bases, with 8 bases lying between them. CDR3 amino acids: CASRKADEQFF. The CDR3 coding sequence is TGTGCCAGCAGAAAAGCCGATGAGCAGTTCTTC.

The chain joins TRBV23-1 to TRBJ2-7; the D is unclear. TRBV23-1 is assigned to the ORF class and has an uncertain function. This CDR3 is built from 13 residues. The germline V and J ends were trimmed by 1 base and 6 bases, with 10 bases remaining between them. The CDR3 DNA is TGCGCCAGCAGTCAATTAAGTACGGTCGAGCAGTACTTC. This translates into CASSQLSTVEQYF.

This clonotype was counted many times. The chain is built from TRBV9 and TRBJ2-3; the D gene could be TRBD1 or TRBD2 (5 bases each). Germline CDR1 is SGDLS and CDR2 is YYNGEE. The CDR3 is 15 amino acids. V gave up 0 bases and J gave up 4 bases, with 12 bases separating them. The CDR3 DNA sequence: TGTGCCAGCAGCGTAGATTTGTGGGGGTCAGATACGCAGTATTTT. It encodes CASSVDLWGSDTQYF.

This clonotype was counted at least ten times. V is TRBV7-2 and J is TRBJ1-3; D gene uncertain. This CDR3 spans 15 amino acids. CDR1 and CDR2 (germline): SGHTA, FQGNSA. V gave up 2 bases and J gave up 1 base, with 9 bases separating them. The CDR3 DNA follows: TGTGCCAGCAGCTTATCGCTAGGGTCTGGAAACACCATATATTTT. This sequence encodes CASSLSLGSGNTIYF.

This clonotype was seen ten or more times. The V call is TRBV7-8, the J call TRBJ2-1, with D tentatively TRBD1 (5 bases). This CDR3 has 15 residues. Germline assignment: CDR1 SGHVS and CDR2 FQNEAQ. Trimming shortened V by 2 bases and J by 2 bases, and 10 bases separated the two germline ends. CDR3 loop: CASSLTAGTYNEQFF. The CDR3 DNA is TGTGCCAGCAGCTTAACGGCAGGGACCTACAATGAGCAGTTCTTC.

There are many counts of this clonotype. V and J are TRBV12-3 or TRBV12-4 and TRBJ1-4; TRBD1 agrees at 10 bases. V lost 2 bases to trimming and J lost 6 bases; unmatched junction nucleotides: 6. This CDR3 has 16 residues. DNA of the CDR3: TGTGCCAGCAGTTTAAGGGCCGGGACAGGGGATGAAAAACTGTTTTTT. Translating gives CASSLRAGTGDEKLFF.

This clonotype was counted at least ten times. The V and J genes are TRBV29-1 and TRBJ2-1, with 8 positions matching TRBD1. The length of the CDR3 is 14 residues. CDR1 SQVTM and CDR2 ANQGSEA come from the germline V gene. V dropped 4 bases and J dropped 2; count of bases not matched to a gene: 4. In DNA form, the CDR3 reads TGCAGCGTTGGACAGGGGTCTACCTACAATGAGCAGTTCTTC. Its protein product is CSVGQGSTYNEQFF.

The rearrangement links TRBV4-1 to TRBJ2-3; weak D call: TRBD2 (6 bases). This CDR3 has 14 residues. Looked up from germline, CDR1 is MGHRA and CDR2 is YSYEKL. The V and J ends lost 5 bases and 3 bases respectively, with 12 bases between them. The CDR3: CASSGGMETDTQYF. CDR3 nucleotides: TGCGCCAGCAGCGGCGGGATGGAAACAGATACGCAGTATTTT.

This clonotype was seen many times. The genes are TRBV2 and TRBJ1-1; no definite D call. From germline, CDR1 is SNHLY and CDR2 FYNNEI. The CDR3 loop spans 14 amino acids. V gave up 7 bases and J gave up 3 bases, with 15 bases separating them. Written as DNA, the CDR3 is TGTGCCAGCACCCCTGGGGTGTTCGACACTGAAGCTTTCTTT. As protein: CASTPGVFDTEAFF.